Shown below are 24 T cell receptor beta chains from a single sample sequenced in a study of response to subunit inactivated influenza vaccine. TCRdb re-called the RT-PCR reads through MiXCR, storing one row per CDR3 protein. The table has about half a million distinct CDR3 sequences, less than 8% seen once. The material was PBMCs from blood, obtained approximately 25 months after vaccination. These TCRs come from a man between 50 and 69 years old who received an inactivated influenza vaccine.

This chain connects TRBV5-4 to TRBJ2-2; D gene ambiguous. There are 15 residues in the CDR3. The V gene's germline CDR1 is SGHNT and CDR2 YYREEE (reference sequence). Trimming cost V 3 bases and J 3 bases, with 12 bases left between them. CDR3 in amino acids: CASSSPPDDTGELFF. The DNA of the CDR3 is TGTGCCAGCAGCTCACCGCCTGATGACACCGGGGAGCTGTTTTTT.

This rearrangement joins TRBV12-3 or TRBV12-4 to TRBJ1-2; D is uncertain. The CDR3 extends over 12 amino acids. Trimming cost V 2 bases and J 14 bases, with 15 bases left between them. The CDR3 bases are TGTGCCAGCAGTTTAATCCGCGGGCGATGGACCTTC. This codes for CASSLIRGRWTF.

This clonotype has a count of ten or more. CDR3 bases: TGCAGTGCTAGGACAGGGGGCTCCTACAATGAGCAGTTCTTC. Translated: CSARTGGSYNEQFF. The V and J genes are TRBV20-1 and TRBJ2-1; 9 bases map to TRBD1. Germline trimming cut 3 bases from V and 0 bases from J; bases unmatched to any gene: 0. CDR1 and CDR2 from the germline V gene are DFQATT and SNEGSKA (reference sequence). CDR3 size: 14 residues.

The chain couples TRBV20-1 to TRBJ2-3; 7 bases map to TRBD2. The CDR3 is made up of 15 amino acids. J was trimmed by 1 base and V by 3 bases; bases with no gene match: 7. Germline-derived CDR1 and CDR2 are DFQATT and SNEGSKA (reference sequence). The CDR3 DNA follows: TGCAGTGCTAGGGTTAGCGGACTAGGCACAGATACGCAGTATTTT. This codes for CSARVSGLGTDTQYF.

Worth noting for this clonotype: The junction and the germline gene differ at one end; a read error may be behind it. The chain combines TRBV3-1 with TRBJ2-1; TRBD2 might be the D (7 bases). The CDR3 loop spans 13 amino acids. Germline V gene sequence: CDR1 LGHDT, CDR2 YNNKEL (reference sequence). Here the CDR3 reads CTSSPGGNNEQFF. The CDR3 DNA is TGTACCAGCAGCCCGGGGGGCAACAATGAGCAGTTCTTC.

This clonotype was picked up a small number of times. The chain combines TRBV30 with TRBJ2-7; D not resolved. The CDR3 covers 12 residues. Germline V gives CDR1 GTSNPN, CDR2 SVGIG (reference sequence). The V end lost 0 bases, the J end lost 2 bases, and 5 bases lay between the germline ends. The CDR3 spells CAWSVTAYEQYF. The CDR3 nucleotides read TGTGCCTGGAGTGTTACGGCCTACGAGCAGTACTTC.

This clonotype has just a few counts. The chain combines TRBV11-2 with TRBJ2-7; 9 nucleotides line up with TRBD1. The J segment lost 2 bases and the V segment lost 7 bases, leaving 6 bases of the junction unmatched. The CDR3 has 14 amino acids. Germline V gene lookup returns CDR1 SGHAT and CDR2 FQNNGV. CDR3 coding DNA: TGTGCCAGCACTAGACAGGGGGGTCCCTACGAGCAGTACTTC. Its translation: CASTRQGGPYEQYF.

The chain uses TRBV3-1 and TRBJ2-5; TRBD2 might be the D (6 bases). The CDR3 contains 17 residues. V gave up 5 bases and J gave up 3 bases, with 22 bases separating them. Germline V gene sequence: CDR1 LGHDT, CDR2 YNNKEL (reference sequence). The CDR3 DNA reads TGTGCCAGCAGCTACCTCCCGCGGAGGGCGTCGGAAGAGACCCAGTACTTC. Residues: CASSYLPRRASEETQYF.

This clonotype was picked up a small number of times. The rearrangement uses TRBV21-1 and TRBJ1-5; the DNA was not compared with TRBD1, the D call given in the table. TRBV21-1 is designated a pseudogene. The CDR3 spans 14 residues. The CDR3 DNA reads as TGTGCCAGCAGCAAATCGACAGGGTACCAGCCCCAGCATTTT. It translates to CASSKSTGYQPQHF.

The rearrangement joins TRBV29-1 to TRBJ2-7, with D hard to call. Trimming took 1 base from V and 5 from J, leaving 12 bases between them. The CDR3 is 13 residues long. CDR1 is SQVTM and CDR2 is ANQGSEA in the germline V gene. CDR3 in amino acids: CSVEVGQPHEQYF. CDR3 DNA: TGCAGCGTTGAAGTGGGTCAGCCCCACGAGCAGTACTTC.

The gene calls are TRBV5-1 and TRBJ1-1; D is perhaps TRBD1 (6 bases). The CDR3 has 13 residues. The germline gives CDR1 SGHRS, CDR2 YFSETQ. Trimming stripped 1 base from V and 5 bases from J, with 9 bases between. CDR3 in DNA: TGCGCCAGCAGCTTGCGGGGGCCAACTGAAGCTTTCTTT. Its protein product is CASSLRGPTEAFF.

V usage is TRBV20-1 and J usage is TRBJ1-4; D gene ambiguous. The germline V gene has CDR1 DFQATT and CDR2 SNEGSKA (reference sequence). The CDR3 totals 14 residues. Trimming left V 6 bases short and J 5 bases short, with 16 bases between. Written as DNA, the CDR3 is TGCAGTGCGGTCGGCGACGGAAGAAATGAAAAACTGTTTTTT. Its protein product is CSAVGDGRNEKLFF.

The chain is built from TRBV6-4 and TRBJ2-1, with D possibly being TRBD1 (6 bases). The germline V gene encodes CDR1 MRHNA and CDR2 SNTAGT. The CDR3 sequence is 15 residues long. The V and J ends lost 9 bases and 9 bases respectively, with 24 bases between them. CDR3 in amino acids: CARSAPGHPTGEQFF. The CDR3 DNA follows: TGTGCCAGGAGCGCGCCGGGACACCCCACTGGTGAGCAGTTCTTC.

This clonotype was detected a few times. This chain connects TRBV20-1 to TRBJ2-2; D remains unclear. This CDR3 region has 14 residues. The ends were cut back, 4 bases at V and 2 bases at J, with 11 bases in the middle. Germline V gene lookup returns CDR1 DFQATT and CDR2 SNEGSKA (reference sequence). CDR3 in amino acids: CSAIPLVNTGELFF. In DNA form, the CDR3 reads TGCAGTGCTATTCCACTCGTAAACACCGGGGAGCTGTTTTTT.

This clonotype was found many times. The chain recombines TRBV19 with TRBJ2-2; TRBD2 matches 9 bases. Germline V gene sequence: CDR1 LNHDA, CDR2 SQIVND (reference sequence). This CDR3 contains 19 residues. V dropped 6 bases and J dropped 0; count of bases not matched to a gene: 14. CDR3 bases: TGTGCCAGTAGCCGTATGGGGCTAGCGGGGATCGCGAACACCGGGGAGCTGTTTTTT. This gives the protein CASSRMGLAGIANTGELFF.

This chain connects TRBV2 to TRBJ2-2; TRBD2 is a possible D gene (5 bases). Germline loops: CDR1 SNHLY, CDR2 FYNNEI. V lost 6 bases and J lost 1, with 12 bases in between. This CDR3 has 15 amino acids. This CDR3 is CASSRTGRNTGELFF. The CDR3 DNA reads as TGTGCCAGCAGCCGCACGGGAAGGAACACCGGGGAGCTGTTTTTT.

The rearrangement uses TRBV11-3 and TRBJ2-1, with TRBD2 identical over 9 bases. Trimming cost V 1 base and J 7 bases; bases outside gene matches: 5. From germline, CDR1 is SGHNT and CDR2 YENEEA. This CDR3 is built from 15 residues. The CDR3 DNA is TGTGCCAGCAGCTTAGGCGGGAGGGTTGGGAATGAGCAGTTCTTC. Translated, it gives CASSLGGRVGNEQFF.

Only a few counts were recorded for this clonotype. This chain links TRBV7-2 with TRBJ2-2; D is undetermined. With 5 bases removed from V and 4 bases from J, the gap between germline ends came to 8 bases. The germline CDR1 and CDR2 sequences are SGHTA and FQGNSA. This CDR3 has 13 amino acids. The DNA of the CDR3 is TGTGCCAGCAGCCAGACCATCACCGGGGAGCTGTTTTTT. Translating it yields CASSQTITGELFF.

This clonotype has more than one count but fewer than ten. The chain has TRBV11-2 and TRBJ2-7; no reliable D call. The CDR3 runs to 13 residues. Trimming took 0 bases from V and 2 from J, leaving 5 bases between them. Per germline, CDR1 SGHAT and CDR2 FQNNGV. The DNA for the CDR3 is TGTGCCAGCAGCTTAGAATTGACCTACGAGCAGTACTTC. Protein product: CASSLELTYEQYF.

The chain joins TRBV15 to TRBJ2-1, with 15 bases that match TRBD2. CDR1 is LNHNV and CDR2 is YYDKDF in the germline V gene (reference sequence). This CDR3 comprises 17 residues. The V gene end was trimmed by 3 bases and the J gene end by 6 bases; junction bases not matched to a gene: 6. CDR3 coding DNA: TGTGCCACCAGCAGGGGACTAGCGGGAGGAGTTGGCAATGAGCAGTTCTTC. Protein sequence: CATSRGLAGGVGNEQFF.

This chain uses TRBV3-1 with TRBJ2-7; D remains ambiguous. CDR1 is LGHDT and CDR2 is YNNKEL in the germline V gene (reference sequence). V lost 1 base and J 2 bases, leaving 12 bases between the germline ends. The CDR3 consists of 15 residues. CDR3: CASSQGPGTTYEQYF. The CDR3 coding sequence is TGTGCCAGCAGCCAAGGTCCAGGCACCACCTACGAGCAGTACTTC.

At least ten counts were recorded for this clonotype. The chain carries TRBV3-1 and TRBJ2-7, with D hard to call. This CDR3 is 15 amino acids long. V shed 2 bases and J shed 1 base, with 12 bases lying between them. CDR1 is LGHDT, CDR2 YNNKEL, per germline (reference sequence). The CDR3 is CASSQIRYDSYEQYF. The CDR3 DNA reads TGTGCCAGCAGCCAAATCCGCTACGATTCCTACGAGCAGTACTTC.

At least ten counts were recorded for this clonotype. J is TRBJ2-1 and V is TRBV12-3 or TRBV12-4, with 10 bases fitting TRBD1. The CDR3 has 15 residues. V gave up 6 bases and J gave up 6 bases; unmatched junction bases: 8. Written as DNA, the CDR3 is TGTGCCAGCAGAGGGGGACAGGGGAATTTCAATGAGCAGTTCTTC. This gives the protein CASRGGQGNFNEQFF.

The rearrangement joins TRBV5-1 to TRBJ2-5, with 7 nucleotides matching TRBD1. CDR1 is SGHRS, CDR2 YFSETQ, per germline. V was pared by 4 bases and J by 2 bases, with 5 bases of the junction left unmatched. The CDR3 covers 14 residues. The CDR3 DNA follows: TGCGCCAGCAGCAGACCGGGACAGCAAGAGACCCAGTACTTC. Protein product: CASSRPGQQETQYF.